Presented here are 8 T cell receptor beta chains from one specimen sequenced in a study of blood T cell repertoires in COVID-19. Only in-frame clones appear in the TCRdb table, and some are missing; sequencing was by immunoSEQ multiplex PCR. The table records more than 200,000 clones, about nine tenths of them present only once. The specimen sequenced was peripheral blood. Every receptor here comes from a man aged 45-60 years with COVID-19, enrolled during active disease.

This rearrangement joins TRBV7-9 to TRBJ1-2, with D possibly being TRBD1 (5 bases). Trimming left V 4 bases short and J 2 bases short, with 17 bases between. This CDR3 region has 16 residues. Germline CDR1 SEHNR, CDR2 FQNEAQ (reference sequence). For the CDR3, the DNA is TGTGCCAGCAGCTCTTCTCGGGACGGGAGGAACTATGGCTACACCTTC. Encoded protein: CASSSSRDGRNYGYTF.

This chain links TRBV3-1 (or the pseudogene TRBV3-2) with TRBJ1-2; possibly TRBD1 for D (5 bases). CDR1 LGHDT and CDR2 YNNKEL come from the germline V gene (reference sequence). This CDR3 is built from 12 residues. V was cut by 6 bases and J by 8 bases, with 13 bases left in between. CDR3: CASSRRGSGYTF. The CDR3 region has the DNA TGTGCCAGCAGTAGGAGGGGAAGCGGCTACACCTTC.

The chain is built from TRBV5-1 and TRBJ1-1; 9 bases match TRBD1. The germline V gene encodes CDR1 SGHRS and CDR2 YFSETQ. This CDR3 contains 14 residues. The V segment lost 5 bases and the J segment 4 bases; nucleotides outside the gene matches: 6. CDR3 sequence (DNA): TGCGCCAGCAGTCAACAGGGGGCACTCACTGAAGCTTTCTTT. Its protein is CASSQQGALTEAFF.

This chain's CDR3 is CASSLRQGAGETQYF. CDR3 in DNA: TGTGCCAGCAGCCTAAGACAGGGGGCGGGAGAGACCCAGTACTTC. V usage is TRBV14 and J usage is TRBJ2-5, with 10 bases identical to TRBD1. CDR3 size: 15 residues. Germline V gene lookup returns CDR1 SGHDN and CDR2 FVKESK. The V and J ends lost 4 bases and 4 bases, in that order; junction bases with no gene match: 6.

The V and J genes are TRBV6-1 and TRBJ1-6; 7 bases line up with TRBD1. Trimming cost V 3 bases and J 10 bases; bases outside gene matches: 6. Germline-derived CDR1 and CDR2 are MNHNS and SASEGT. The CDR3 is 14 residues long. The CDR3 is CASSDRQGGSPLHF. DNA of the CDR3: TGTGCCAGCAGTGACAGACAGGGTGGCTCACCCCTCCACTTT.

The gene calls are TRBV11-3 and TRBJ2-1, with D possibly TRBD2 on 6 matching bases. Trimming shortened V by 0 bases and J by 4 bases, and 13 bases separated the two germline ends. The CDR3 consists of 16 residues. Germline CDR1 is SGHNT and CDR2 is YENEEA. The CDR3 DNA is TGTGCCAGCAGCTTAGAGGGCAGCGGGTATTACAATGAGCAGTTCTTC. Translating it yields CASSLEGSGYYNEQFF. Together with reference TRBV11-3 and TRBJ2-1, the CDR3 gives the full variable domain: EAGVVQSPRYKIIEKKQPVAFWCNPISGHNTLYWYLQNLGQGPELLIRYENEEAVDDSQLPKDRFSAERLKGVDSTLKIQPAELGDSAVYLCASSLEGSGYYNEQFFGPGTRLTVL.

This chain connects TRBV7-3 to TRBJ2-1, with TRBD1 matching 8 bases. The CDR3 sequence is 15 residues long. With 2 bases clipped from V and 4 bases from J, the junction kept 4 bases outside the gene matches. Germline V lookup: CDR1 SGHTA, CDR2 FQGTGA. The CDR3 nucleotides are TGTGCCAGCAGCTTAGGGACAGGAGAATACAATGAGCAGTTCTTC. Protein product: CASSLGTGEYNEQFF.

A single count supports this clone. The chain carries TRBV7-6 and TRBJ1-1; D possibly corresponds to TRBD1 (5 bases). This CDR3 contains 11 residues. The V and J ends lost 3 bases and 8 bases respectively, with 7 bases between them. CDR1 is SGHVS, CDR2 FNYEAQ, per germline. Written as DNA, the CDR3 is TGTGCCAGCAGCTTGGGGGGAGAAGCTTTCTTT. Encoded protein: CASSLGGEAFF.